The 9 T cell receptor beta chains below all came from one sample that was sequenced in a study of beta chain features in type 1 diabetes. Broader study findings: Among patients with Type 1 diabetes, TCRB CDR3s were moderately but significantly shorter in every one of the four CD4+ subsets.

Which antigens these TCRs recognize remains unknown. cDNA synthesis used the whole RNA isolate, giving expressed TCRB sequences. Repertoires were generated with immunoSEQ multiplex PCR, while TCRdb's copy carries only in-frame clones and drops some. The sample consists of 500,000 to 650,000 clones, 12% of them appearing once. The sample consisted of naive CD4+ T cells from blood. These receptor sequences come from a man aged 25-45 years with type 1 diabetes.

This clone appeared a few times. The genes are TRBV5-1 and TRBJ2-3, with 12 nucleotides matching TRBD2. The germline V gene has CDR1 SGHRS and CDR2 YFSETQ. The CDR3 sequence is 16 residues long. Losses at the gene ends were 2 bases for V and 4 bases for J; bases not matched to a gene: 5. The CDR3 loop reads CASSFRTSGVADTQYF. DNA of the CDR3: TGCGCCAGCAGCTTCCGGACTAGCGGGGTCGCAGATACGCAGTATTTT.

This clone was counted only a few times. The J gene is TRBJ2-5, the V gene TRBV4-3, with D possibly TRBD1 on 6 matching bases. This CDR3 comprises 16 residues. Germline V gene sequence: CDR1 LGHNA, CDR2 YSLEER. The V and J ends lost 2 bases and 5 bases respectively, with 18 bases between them. The CDR3: CASSQSEHRDGETQYF. In nucleotides, the CDR3 is TGCGCCAGCAGCCAAAGCGAGCACAGGGATGGGGAGACCCAGTACTTC.

The chain is built from TRBV6-5 and TRBJ1-4; 9 bases line up with TRBD1. From germline, CDR1 is MNHEY and CDR2 SVGAGI. V lost 6 bases, J lost 10 bases, and 9 bases stayed unmatched. The CDR3 has 14 amino acids. This CDR3 is CASSPGQGRGKLFF. The CDR3, as DNA: TGTGCCAGCAGCCCCGGACAGGGGCGGGGAAAACTGTTTTTT.

Points on this clone: This CDR3 is also generated by other DNA sequences in the sample. The genes are TRBV9 and TRBJ2-1, with a tentative D call TRBD1 (6 bases). CDR3 size: 14 residues. CDR1 and CDR2 (germline): SGDLS, YYNGEE. The V end lost 0 bases, the J end lost 2 bases, and 6 bases lay between the germline ends. Here the CDR3 DNA reads TGTGCCAGCAGCGTAGGGGGGCCCTACAATGAGCAGTTCTTC. Protein product: CASSVGGPYNEQFF.

This clone turned up a few times. This sequence joins TRBV29-1 and TRBJ2-7; D is tentatively TRBD1 or TRBD2 (5 bases each). The CDR3 runs to 15 residues. Germline V gives CDR1 SQVTM, CDR2 ANQGSEA. V gave up 4 bases and J gave up 7 bases, with 23 bases separating them. The CDR3 sequence is CSVVGAAGDLREQYF. DNA of the CDR3: TGCAGCGTTGTCGGGGCTGCAGGCGACCTGAGGGAGCAGTACTTC.

V is TRBV11-3 and J is TRBJ1-1; D gene uncertain. Between the trimmed V and J ends, which lost 2 bases and 1 base, there was a span of 8 bases. Germline V CDR1 and CDR2: SGHNT, YENEEA. The CDR3 spans 14 residues. In nucleotides, the CDR3 is TGTGCCAGCAGCTTAAAGAAGCGGAACACTGAAGCTTTCTTT. This sequence encodes CASSLKKRNTEAFF. Complete variable domain (other parts from reference TRBV11-3 and TRBJ1-1): EAGVVQSPRYKIIEKKQPVAFWCNPISGHNTLYWYLQNLGQGPELLIRYENEEAVDDSQLPKDRFSAERLKGVDSTLKIQPAELGDSAVYLCASSLKKRNTEAFFGQGTRLTVV.

The chain links TRBV28 to TRBJ1-2; D not certain. This CDR3 region has 13 residues. V lost 5 bases, J lost 3 bases, and 10 bases lay in between. The germline CDR1 and CDR2 sequences are MDHEN and SYDVKM. CDR3 bases: TGTGCCAGCAGTACCGGGTCCTACTATGGCTACACCTTC. Its protein is CASSTGSYYGYTF.

V and J are TRBV19 and TRBJ1-5; possible D gene TRBD1, 5 bases. Germline CDR1 LNHDA, CDR2 SQIVND (reference sequence). V was cut by 11 bases and J by 7 bases, with 12 bases left in between. The CDR3 runs to 11 residues. The DNA of the CDR3 is TGTGCCTCCGGAGGGGACCAGCCCCAGCATTTT. Protein: CASGGDQPQHF.

The rearrangement joins TRBV10-3 to TRBJ2-2; D is ambiguous. CDR1 and CDR2 from the germline V gene are ENHRY and SYGVKD. There are 15 residues in the CDR3. V dropped 6 bases and J dropped 6 bases, with 17 bases sitting between them. This chain's CDR3 is CAIRQRIGGPGELFF. The CDR3 DNA sequence: TGTGCCATCAGACAAAGAATCGGTGGGCCCGGGGAGCTGTTTTTT.